The 3 T cell receptor beta chains reported below all come from one sample, sequenced in a study of CD8+CD57+ T cells in acquired aplastic anemia. Genomic DNA acted as the template from which TCR beta VDJ combination and CDR3 sequence profiling were carried out. TCRdb re-analysed the reads in MiXCR, keeping a single row per CDR3 protein. The repertoire consists of about 210,000 distinct CDR3 sequences, with around 63% occurring once and the leading ten covering 29%. Material for sequencing was sorted CD4+, CD8+, or CD8+CD57+ T cells (not recorded which) from PBMCs. Receptors were obtained from a human donor in good health.

The genes are TRBV7-8 and TRBJ2-5; weak D call: TRBD1 (5 bases). Per germline, CDR1 SGHVS and CDR2 FQNEAQ. This CDR3 region has 16 residues. With 11 bases removed from V and 7 bases from J, the gap between germline ends came to 29 bases. In nucleotides, the CDR3 is TGTGCCCGCAACTTAGGGTCAGGACATGGGAAGTGGACCCAGTACTTC. Protein product: CARNLGSGHGKWTQYF. Full variable domain (rest looked up from reference TRBV7-8 and TRBJ2-5): GAGVSQSPRYKVAKRGQDVALRCDPISGHVSLFWYQQALGQGPEFLTYFQNEAQLDKSGLPSDRFFAERPEGSVSTLKIQRTQQEDSAVYLCARNLGSGHGKWTQYFGPGTRLLVL.

This clonotype has a count of ten or more. This chain links TRBV7-2 with TRBJ2-3, with D possibly being TRBD2 (5 bases). This CDR3 has 16 residues. With 3 bases removed from V and 1 base from J, the gap between germline ends came to 14 bases. The germline V gene has CDR1 SGHTA and CDR2 FQGNSA. Written as DNA, the CDR3 is TGTGCCAGCAGCTTTTGGGTTAGCGCTCGCACAGATACGCAGTATTTT. Its protein product is CASSFWVSARTDTQYF.

The gene calls are TRBV6-2 or TRBV6-3 and TRBJ2-1; D is unresolved. CDR3 size: 13 residues. Germline V gene lookup returns CDR1 MNHEY and CDR2 SVGEGT. The germline V and J ends were trimmed by 6 bases and 5 bases, with 11 bases remaining between them. CDR3 region: CASSRWSDNEQFF. The CDR3 bases are TGTGCCAGCAGCCGGTGGAGCGACAATGAGCAGTTCTTC.